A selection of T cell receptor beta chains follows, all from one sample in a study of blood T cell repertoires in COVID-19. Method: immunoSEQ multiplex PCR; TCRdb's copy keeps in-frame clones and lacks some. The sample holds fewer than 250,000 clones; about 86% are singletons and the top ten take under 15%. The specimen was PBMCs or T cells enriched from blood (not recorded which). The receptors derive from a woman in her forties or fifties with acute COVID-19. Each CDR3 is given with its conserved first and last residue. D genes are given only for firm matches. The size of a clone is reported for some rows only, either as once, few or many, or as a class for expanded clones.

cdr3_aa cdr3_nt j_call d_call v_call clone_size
CASSFAWGGSYNEQFF TGTGCCAGCAGCTTTGCTTGGGGGGGATCCTACAATGAGCAGTTCTTC TRBJ2-1 TRBD2 TRBV5-5 .
CASSGTSGGLSYEQYF TGTGCCAGCAGTGGGACTAGCGGGGGACTATCCTACGAGCAGTACTTC TRBJ2-7 TRBD2 TRBV2 .
CASSWGQSGANVLTF TGCGCCAGCAGCTGGGGGCAATCTGGGGCCAACGTCCTGACTTTC TRBJ2-6 . TRBV5-1 .
CASSKPGTLSYEQYF TGTGCCAGTAGTAAGCCAGGGACACTCTCCTACGAGCAGTACTTC TRBJ2-7 . TRBV19 .
CASSLARQPQHF TGTGCCAGCAGTTTAGCGCGTCAGCCCCAGCATTTT TRBJ1-5 . TRBV12-3/TRBV12-4 .
CASRFRDTSNQPQHF TGTGCCAGCAGATTCCGGGACACTAGCAATCAGCCCCAGCATTTT TRBJ1-5 . TRBV28 once
CASSLGQGLLEQYF TGCGCCAGCAGCTTGGGACAGGGCCTCCTGGAGCAGTACTTC TRBJ2-7 TRBD1 TRBV5-1 .
CASSLGQYDEQFF TGCGCCAGCAGCTTAGGACAGTACGATGAGCAGTTCTTC TRBJ2-1 . TRBV5-1 .
CASSASPLQGGEKLFF TGTGCCAGCAGCGCCTCACCCCTGCAGGGCGGTGAAAAACTGTTTTTT TRBJ1-4 . TRBV9 .
CASSVEGLADFYEQYF TGCGCCAGCAGTGTAGAAGGACTAGCGGATTTCTACGAGCAGTACTTC TRBJ2-7 TRBD2 TRBV10-1 few
CASSKDHAGGGEQYF TGTGCCAGCAGCAAAGATCACGCGGGAGGTGGAGAGCAGTACTTC TRBJ2-7 . TRBV21-1 once
CASRPGPTGTHGYTF TGCGCCAGCAGACCGGGGCCCACAGGGACCCATGGCTACACCTTC TRBJ1-2 . TRBV5-1 .